These 7 T cell receptor beta chains originate from one sample sequenced in a study of a mutant IDH1 vaccine in newly diagnosed glioma (dated by TCRdb to 2020 to 2023). No antigen is known for these receptors. The sample's time point label is to be understood as: week 35, safety follow-up. Every vaccine dose consisted of 300 ug of a 20-mer mutant IDH1 peptide in Montanide, administered subcutaneously together with topical imiquimod. Library construction relied on the immunoSEQ multiplex PCR assay. TCRdb took this table from immuneACCESS and kept in-frame rearrangements with V and J called. Such tables lack part of the clones; where checked against another copy, unresolved V genes explain under half of the gap, and the rest is unexplained. The sample has tens of thousands of clones on record, roughly four fifths of them singletons. The ten largest clones take up approximately 4.8% of the sample. The sequencing here drew on PBMCs, taken from a glioma patient whose treatment included an IDH1 peptide vaccine. These receptors all come from a man aged 50 to 59 with glioma.

V is TRBV5-6 and J is TRBJ2-3, with D unclear. The germline gives CDR1 SGHDT, CDR2 YYEEEE. The CDR3 covers 13 residues. V lost 0 bases and J lost 6, with 8 bases in between. The CDR3 sequence: CASSLVAEDTQYF. Here the CDR3 DNA reads TGTGCCAGCAGCTTGGTGGCAGAGGATACGCAGTATTTT.

This chain uses TRBV29-1 with TRBJ1-1; D is uncertain. V was clipped by 7 bases and J by 1 base, with 13 bases between them. CDR1 is SQVTM and CDR2 is ANQGSEA in the germline V gene. The length of the CDR3 is 13 residues. The CDR3 sequence: CSGQRAQNTEAFF. CDR3 nucleotide sequence: TGCAGCGGTCAAAGGGCGCAGAACACTGAAGCTTTCTTT.

The chain joins TRBV6-6 to TRBJ1-6, with 7 positions matching TRBD1. This CDR3 contains 15 residues. Germline V CDR1 and CDR2: MNHNY, SVGAGI (reference sequence). The J segment lost 9 bases and the V segment lost 5 bases, leaving 10 bases of the junction unmatched. The CDR3 DNA reads TGTGCCAGCAGTCGGGACAGTAAAGGGGGTTCACCCCTCCACTTT. Translation: CASSRDSKGGSPLHF.

The rearrangement links TRBV4-2 to TRBJ2-7; D call uncertain. Germline CDR1 reads LGHNA; CDR2 reads YNFKEQ. The CDR3 has 15 amino acids. Between the trimmed V and J ends, which lost 0 bases and 4 bases, there was a span of 13 bases. The CDR3 loop reads CASSQDAYSDYEQYF. Here the CDR3 DNA reads TGTGCCAGCAGCCAAGATGCGTACAGCGATTACGAGCAGTACTTC.

Comment on this clone: One junction end does not reproduce the germline sequence, and a read error may be involved. The CDR3 DNA sequence: TGTGCCTGGAGTGTACAATTCCGTGGCTTGCAACACTTC. It codes for CAWSVQFRGLQHF. V usage is TRBV30 and J usage is TRBJ1-2; D unclear. Germline-derived CDR1 and CDR2 are GTSNPN and SVGIG (reference sequence). The CDR3 loop spans 13 amino acids. Together with reference TRBV30 and TRBJ1-2, the CDR3 gives the full variable domain: SQTIHQWPATLVQPVGSPLSLECTVEGTSNPNLYWYRQAAGRGLQLLFYSVGIGQISSEVPQNLSASRPQDRQFILSSKKLLLSDSGFYLCAWSVQFRGLQHFGSGTRLTVV.

This sequence joins TRBV21-1 and TRBJ2-7; the table's D call, TRBD2, has no DNA check behind it. TRBV21-1 is reported as a pseudogene. This CDR3 region has 15 residues. DNA of the CDR3: TGTGCCAGCAGCACCTTAAGCGGGGGCTCCTACGAGCAGTACTTC. This translates into CASSTLSGGSYEQYF.

The chain combines TRBV7-2 with TRBJ1-5; no definite D call. The CDR3 covers 13 residues. V lost 1 base and J lost 6, with 7 bases in between. Germline assignment: CDR1 SGHTA and CDR2 FQGNSA. CDR3 sequence reads: CASSLGAVQPQHF. The CDR3, as DNA: TGTGCCAGCAGCTTAGGAGCGGTTCAGCCCCAGCATTTT.